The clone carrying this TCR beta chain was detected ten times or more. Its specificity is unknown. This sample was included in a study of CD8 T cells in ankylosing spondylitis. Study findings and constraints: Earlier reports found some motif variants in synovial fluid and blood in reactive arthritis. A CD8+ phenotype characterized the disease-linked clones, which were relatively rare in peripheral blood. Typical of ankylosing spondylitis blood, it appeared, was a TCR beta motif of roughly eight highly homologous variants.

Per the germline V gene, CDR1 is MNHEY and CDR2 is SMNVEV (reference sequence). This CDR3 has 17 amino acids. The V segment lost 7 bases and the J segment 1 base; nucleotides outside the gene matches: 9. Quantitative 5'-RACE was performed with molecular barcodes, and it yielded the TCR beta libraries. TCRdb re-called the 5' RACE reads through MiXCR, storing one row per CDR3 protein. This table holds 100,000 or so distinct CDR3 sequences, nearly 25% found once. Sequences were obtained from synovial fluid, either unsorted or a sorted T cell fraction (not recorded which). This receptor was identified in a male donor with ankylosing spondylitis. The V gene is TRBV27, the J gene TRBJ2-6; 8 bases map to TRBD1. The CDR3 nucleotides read TGTGCCAGCACCCTGACAGGGGTAAAGTCTGGGGCCAACGTCCTGACTTTC. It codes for CASTLTGVKSGANVLTF. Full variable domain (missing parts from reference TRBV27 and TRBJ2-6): EAQVTQNPRYLITVTGKKLTVTCSQNMNHEYMSWYRQDPGLGLRQIYYSMNVEVTDKGDVPEGYKVSRKEKRNFPLILESPSPNQTSLYFCASTLTGVKSGANVLTFGAGSRLTVL.